The clone carrying this T cell receptor (beta chain) turned up a few times. Its target is not known. From germline, CDR1 is WNHNN and CDR2 SYGVQD (reference sequence). The CDR3 loop spans 12 amino acids. The V gene lost 1 base and the J gene lost 5 bases, with 6 bases spanning the gap. The data were taken from a study of identical twins. One entry per CDR3 protein results from TCRdb running MiXCR on the 5' RACE reads. The sample holds 550,000 to 700,000 distinct CDR3 sequences; around 20% are singletons and the top ten take approximately 4.3%. Whole-study results and caveats: Models came in too low on out-of-frame TCR alpha sharing in monozygotic twins. Abundant cord blood beta clonotypes carried fewer insertions; memory repertoires showed none. Weaker excess twin sharing was observed in beta out-of-frame sequences.

These sequences were also reported in another study, on T cells expressing NK-cell markers. That paper states: Among several donors, these clonotypes also ranked first in the CD3+CD56-NKG2C+ fraction.

The receptor's source is a woman under 30 in good health. The sequenced sample consisted of PBMCs. This chain joins TRBV10-1 and TRBJ2-7; D assignment may be TRBD1 or TRBD2 (5 bases each). CDR3 nucleotides: TGCGCCAGCAGTGAGTGGGGGAACGAGCAGTACTTC. Protein sequence: CASSEWGNEQYF.